Below are 22 T cell receptor beta chains sequenced from a single sample in a study of cytomegalovirus exposure and HLA in healthy donors. Measured with immunoSEQ multiplex PCR; TCRdb has only the in-frame clones, and not every one. The sample comprises roughly 180,000 clones, roughly 82% of which are singletons, and under 7.5% rests with the top ten. The sample was PBMCs. Receptors were obtained from a man younger than 35 in good health and CMV-seropositive.

This clone was counted at least ten times. The chain links TRBV9 to TRBJ2-7; TRBD2 aligns across 11 bases. CDR3 length: 16 amino acids. V shed 3 bases, J shed 3 bases, and the junction held 8 bases outside the gene matches. Germline loops: CDR1 SGDLS, CDR2 YYNGEE. CDR3 protein: CASSDDSGTSGYEQYF. The CDR3 DNA is TGTGCCAGCAGCGACGACTCCGGGACTAGCGGCTACGAGCAGTACTTC.

The chain uses TRBV29-1 and TRBJ1-4; possible D gene TRBD1, 5 bases. The CDR3 has 11 residues. V lost 5 bases and J 8 bases, leaving 9 bases between the germline ends. Germline-derived CDR1 and CDR2 are SQVTM and ANQGSEA. CDR3 DNA sequence: TGCAGCGTTTCTAGGACAGAAAAACTGTTTTTT. Translating it yields CSVSRTEKLFF. The full variable domain, in which reference TRBV29-1 and TRBJ1-4 provide the parts outside the CDR3, is SAVISQKPSRDICQRGTSLTIQCQVDSQVTMMFWYRQQPGQSLTLIATANQGSEATYESGFVIDKFPISRPNLTFSTLTVSNMSPEDSSIYLCSVSRTEKLFFGSGTQLSVL.

The rearrangement uses TRBV5-1 and TRBJ2-7; 14 bases are a match to TRBD2. The ends lost 4 bases at V and 5 bases at J; junction bases unmatched: 5. In germline, CDR1 is SGHRS, CDR2 YFSETQ. CDR3 length: 15 amino acids. CDR3 sequence: CASSMGTSGSNEQYF. In DNA form, the CDR3 reads TGCGCCAGCAGCATGGGGACTAGCGGGAGCAACGAGCAGTACTTC.

The genes are TRBV5-1 and TRBJ2-3; 9 bases align to TRBD2. The CDR3 runs 15 residues. Losses at the gene ends were 4 bases for V and 1 base for J; bases not matched to a gene: 4. Germline V gene data show CDR1 as SGHRS and CDR2 as YFSETQ. The CDR3 spells CASSTRLAGTDTQYF. For the CDR3, the DNA is TGCGCCAGCAGCACCCGACTAGCGGGCACAGATACGCAGTATTTT. The full variable domain, completed using reference TRBV5-1 and TRBJ2-3, is KAGVTQTPRYLIKTRGQQVTLSCSPISGHRSVSWYQQTPGQGLQFLFEYFSETQRNKGNFPGRFSGRQFSNSRSEMNVSTLELGDSALYLCASSTRLAGTDTQYFGPGTRLTVL.

This chain connects TRBV9 to TRBJ2-1; D is ambiguous. The V end was cut by 3 bases, the J end by 12 bases, with 13 bases between. The germline CDR1 and CDR2 sequences are SGDLS and YYNGEE. This CDR3 contains 12 residues. CDR3 nucleotides: TGTGCCAGCAGCGACCTAGAAAACGGGCAGTTCTTC. It specifies CASSDLENGQFF.

The rearrangement joins TRBV19 to TRBJ2-3; 8 positions match TRBD2. Germline trimming cut 9 bases from V and 5 bases from J; bases unmatched to any gene: 7. Germline V gene sequence: CDR1 LNHDA, CDR2 SQIVND (reference sequence). There are 13 residues in the CDR3. The CDR3 spells CASAGTREDTQYF. CDR3 sequence (DNA): TGTGCCAGCGCCGGGACTAGAGAAGATACGCAGTATTTT.

The chain is built from TRBV27 and TRBJ2-2, with 11 bases lining up with TRBD1. Germline assignment: CDR1 MNHEY and CDR2 SMNVEV (reference sequence). The CDR3 runs to 24 residues. Trimming took 5 bases from V and 5 from J; bases not matched to a gene: 31. CDR3 DNA sequence: TGTGCCAGCAGTAGCATCCGGGACAGGGGGGCGCGAGGCGGGAGGGCCTTTGGGACCGGGGAGCTGTTTTTT. Translation gives CASSSIRDRGARGGRAFGTGELFF.

The chain joins TRBV14 to TRBJ1-2; TRBD1 is a possible D gene (5 bases). The CDR3 has 17 amino acids. Trimming removed 0 bases from V and 8 bases from J, with 22 bases in between. CDR1 is SGHDN and CDR2 is FVKESK in the germline V gene. This CDR3 reads CASSQDVAGTRRRGYTF. As DNA, the CDR3 is TGTGCCAGCAGCCAAGACGTCGCGGGGACGAGGAGAAGGGGCTACACCTTC. Combining the CDR3 with reference TRBV14 and TRBJ1-2 gives the whole variable domain EAGVTQFPSHSVIEKGQTVTLRCDPISGHDNLYWYRRVMGKEIKFLLHFVKESKQDESGMPNNRFLAERTGGTYSTLKVQPAELEDSGVYFCASSQDVAGTRRRGYTFGSGTRLTVV.

The chain recombines TRBV28 with TRBJ1-2; 8 positions match TRBD1. The V gene end was trimmed by 4 bases and the J gene end by 0 bases; junction bases not matched to a gene: 10. The CDR3 totals 17 residues. Germline loops: CDR1 MDHEN, CDR2 SYDVKM. The CDR3 DNA follows: TGTGCCAGCAGTTCGTCCCGGGACAGGCCCGCTAACTATGGCTACACCTTC. Its protein is CASSSSRDRPANYGYTF.

This chain uses TRBV9 with TRBJ2-1, with D maybe TRBD2 (6 bases). Germline lookup yields CDR1 SGDLS and CDR2 YYNGEE. There are 13 residues in the CDR3. Trimming removed 4 bases from V and 7 bases from J, with 12 bases in between. The CDR3 reads CASSTGDPNEQFF. DNA of the CDR3: TGTGCCAGCAGCACGGGAGATCCGAATGAGCAGTTCTTC.

This sequence joins TRBV2 and TRBJ1-1; 9 positions match TRBD1. V shed 8 bases, J shed 5 bases, and the junction held 9 bases outside the gene matches. Germline loops: CDR1 SNHLY, CDR2 FYNNEI. This CDR3 is 14 amino acids long. CDR3 loop: CASRDREPLTEAFF. The DNA for the CDR3 is TGTGCCAGCCGGGACAGGGAACCTTTGACTGAAGCTTTCTTT.

CDR3 nucleotide sequence: TGTGCCAGCAGCCAAGTGATACGAGGAACTGGAAACACCATATATTTT. Translating it yields CASSQVIRGTGNTIYF. The genes are TRBV14 and TRBJ1-3; D not resolved. Trimming left V 1 base short and J 2 bases short, with 12 bases between. CDR1 is SGHDN, CDR2 FVKESK, per germline. CDR3 length: 16 residues.

V and J are TRBV18 and TRBJ2-7; TRBD1 might be the D (5 bases). The CDR3 contains 13 residues. Germline CDR1 KGHSH, CDR2 LQKENI. Trimming left V 3 bases short and J 2 bases short, with 8 bases between. The CDR3 DNA is TGTGCCAGCTCACCTGACAGTGCCTACGAGCAGTACTTC. It codes for CASSPDSAYEQYF.

The V call is TRBV15, the J call TRBJ2-1, with TRBD1 matching 12 bases. Germline V lookup: CDR1 LNHNV, CDR2 YYDKDF (reference sequence). The CDR3 consists of 16 residues. The ends lost 4 bases at V and 7 bases at J; junction bases unmatched: 8. The CDR3 bases are TGTGCCACCAGCACGGGGACAGGGGGCAATATGAATGAGCAGTTCTTC. Encoded protein: CATSTGTGGNMNEQFF.

The J gene is TRBJ2-2, the V gene TRBV13, with 12 bases lining up with TRBD2. Germline CDR1 PRHDT, CDR2 FYEKMQ (reference sequence). This CDR3 comprises 16 residues. Trimming cost V 0 bases and J 6 bases; bases outside gene matches: 2. This CDR3 is CASSLGLAGGSGELFF. For the CDR3, the DNA is TGTGCCAGCAGCTTAGGACTAGCGGGAGGTTCCGGGGAGCTGTTTTTT.

The rearrangement uses TRBV5-4 and TRBJ2-5; maybe TRBD1 (6 bases). The V end was cut by 0 bases, the J end by 5 bases, with 11 bases between. Germline assignment: CDR1 SGHNT and CDR2 YYREEE (reference sequence). The CDR3 is 14 amino acids. The CDR3 spells CASSLARGVETQYF. The DNA for the CDR3 is TGTGCCAGCAGCTTGGCCAGGGGTGTGGAGACCCAGTACTTC.

This chain links TRBV28 with TRBJ1-5, with D possibly matching TRBD1 (6 bases). CDR1 and CDR2 from the germline V gene are MDHEN and SYDVKM. This CDR3 region has 15 residues. The V end was cut by 2 bases, the J end by 4 bases, with 12 bases between. The CDR3 here is CASSLGGGRNQPQHF. CDR3 nucleotides: TGTGCCAGCAGTTTAGGGGGGGGCCGGAATCAGCCCCAGCATTTT.

V gene TRBV5-1 combines with J gene TRBJ1-2; the match to TRBD1 covers 7 bases. Germline V gene sequence: CDR1 SGHRS, CDR2 YFSETQ. Trimming took 3 bases from V and 4 from J; bases not matched to a gene: 15. The CDR3 contains 17 residues. CDR3 DNA: TGCGCCAGCAGCTCGCCGGACGGGGGGGACAGACCCTATGGCTACACCTTC. Translation gives CASSSPDGGDRPYGYTF.

This CDR3 reads CASSPIVVTDVPYEQYF. The CDR3, as DNA: TGTGCCAGCAGTCCAATCGTTGTGACAGACGTACCCTACGAGCAGTACTTC. This chain links TRBV27 with TRBJ2-7; possibly TRBD1 for D (5 bases). This CDR3 region has 17 residues. Trimming cost V 5 bases and J 2 bases, with 22 bases left between them. CDR1 and CDR2 (germline): MNHEY, SMNVEV (reference sequence).

The chain recombines TRBV11-3 with TRBJ2-3, with D possibly matching TRBD2 (6 bases). Deletions cut 5 bases from V and 9 bases from J, with 18 bases between. The CDR3 has 14 residues. Germline V lookup: CDR1 SGHNT, CDR2 YENEEA. CDR3 protein: CASSHGDSPRTQYF. CDR3 coding DNA: TGTGCCAGCAGCCACGGGGACTCCCCCCGAACGCAGTATTTT.

The V gene is TRBV6-5, the J gene TRBJ2-7; D may be TRBD2 (5 bases). Germline V gene sequence: CDR1 MNHEY, CDR2 SVGAGI. Deletions cut 11 bases from V and 8 bases from J, with 25 bases between. This CDR3 has 14 amino acids. The DNA of the CDR3 is TGTGCCGCGGGCGGCTCCACCACCGAGGGCAAGCAGTACTTC. Residues: CAAGGSTTEGKQYF.

The rearrangement joins TRBV6-5 to TRBJ1-2, with TRBD1 matching over 11 bases. The ends lost 6 bases at V and 4 bases at J; junction bases unmatched: 7. Per the germline V gene, CDR1 is MNHEY and CDR2 is SVGAGI. CDR3 length equals 15 residues. This chain's CDR3 is CASSAGQGASYGYTF. Here the CDR3 DNA reads TGTGCCAGCAGCGCCGGACAGGGGGCTTCCTATGGCTACACCTTC.